This T cell receptor beta chain was found in a study of CD4 T cell repertoires in COVID-19. Profiling relied on immunoSEQ multiplex PCR, and the TCRdb table lists in-frame clones only, not all of them. The sample has 400 to 600 clones, 15% to 20% seen once. The CDR3 covers 17 residues. The V segment lost 6 bases and the J segment 0 bases; nucleotides outside the gene matches: 7. Germline CDR1 reads SGHVS; CDR2 reads FQNEAQ. On this clone: Antigen specificity is unknown.

Samples came from patients recovered from mild-to-severe COVID-19. The clonotype comes from a human donor who had COVID-19. The sample here was memory CD4+ T cells, cultured in vitro, taken after recovery from COVID-19. J is TRBJ2-2 and V is TRBV7-8, with TRBD2 identical over 10 bases. In nucleotides, the CDR3 is TGTGCCAGCAGAGGTCTAGCGGGGGCAACGAACACCGGGGAGCTGTTTTTT. It specifies CASRGLAGATNTGELFF.